The 9 T cell receptor beta chains in this list originate from one sample, sequenced in a study of CD8+CD57+ T cells in acquired aplastic anemia. TCR beta VDJ and CDR3 profiling used genomic DNA as template. TCRdb recomputed calls from the reads with MiXCR, one row per CDR3 protein. The data contain 260,000 or so distinct CDR3 sequences, around 46% of them seen just once; the ten biggest clones take up approximately 7.8%. Only patients with CD8+CD57+ cell expansion on flow cytometry were chosen for sequencing. Specimen: sorted CD4+, CD8+, or CD8+CD57+ T cells (not recorded which) from PBMCs. The receptors stem from a human donor with aplastic anemia.

This clonotype was recorded at least ten times. This chain joins TRBV7-9 and TRBJ1-5; the match to TRBD1 covers 10 bases. Losses at the gene ends were 5 bases for V and 7 bases for J; bases not matched to a gene: 5. The germline V gene encodes CDR1 SEHNR and CDR2 FQNEAQ (reference sequence). The CDR3 length is 14 residues. The CDR3 DNA is TGTGCCAGCAGCCAGGGACAGGGGATACAGCCCCAGCATTTT. It specifies CASSQGQGIQPQHF.

Concerning this clonotype: A much larger clone is a single base away; this may be a read error. CDR3 bases: TGCGCCAGCAGCCAAGATCAGATAGGGGGCGGATACGAGCAGTACTTC. It is translated as CASSQDQIGGGYEQYF. V gene TRBV4-3 combines with J gene TRBJ2-7; 7 nucleotides align to TRBD1. Germline loops: CDR1 LGHNA, CDR2 YSLEER. V was pared by 0 bases and J by 4 bases, with 9 bases of the junction left unmatched. This CDR3 region has 16 residues.

This chain connects TRBV11-2 to TRBJ2-5; D is unresolved. The CDR3 contains 13 residues. V gave up 1 base and J gave up 8 bases, with 11 bases separating them. Looked up from germline, CDR1 is SGHAT and CDR2 is FQNNGV. Here the CDR3 reads CASSLVGQATQYF. The CDR3 DNA reads as TGTGCCAGCAGCTTAGTAGGTCAAGCCACCCAGTACTTC.

This clonotype has a count of ten or more. The chain employs TRBV6-5 and TRBJ1-1, with D perhaps TRBD1 (6 bases). Trimming took 7 bases from V and 2 from J, leaving 14 bases between them. This CDR3 has 14 amino acids. Germline CDR1 reads MNHEY; CDR2 reads SVGAGI. The CDR3 DNA is TGTGCCAGCACATACGACAGGCTTAACACTGAAGCTTTCTTT. Encoded protein: CASTYDRLNTEAFF.

In this sample, this clonotype turned up many times. V usage is TRBV7-6 and J usage is TRBJ1-1; 7 bases line up with TRBD1. V lost 5 bases to trimming and J lost 5 bases; unmatched junction nucleotides: 14. The CDR3 spans 16 residues. The germline CDR1 and CDR2 sequences are SGHVS and FNYEAQ. CDR3 DNA: TGTGCCAGCAGCGGTCCAGGGGGACTAGATAGGACTGAAGCTTTCTTT. The encoded protein is CASSGPGGLDRTEAFF.

As to this clonotype: This may stem from a read error, because a much larger clone lies one nucleotide away. The CDR3 does not end in the conserved phenylalanine or tryptophan, so this is likely a read error. This chain joins TRBV27 and TRBJ1-6, with D uncertain. Looked up from germline, CDR1 is MNHEY and CDR2 is SMNVEV (reference sequence). V lost 7 bases, J lost 7 bases, and 11 bases lay in between. The length of the CDR3 is 13 residues. The CDR3 DNA sequence: TGTGCCAGCAAGGTACAGCGAAATTCACCCCTCCACTCT. Amino acid sequence: CASKVQRNSPLHS.

Many counts were recorded for this clonotype. CDR3 protein: CATSLRQGGIETQYF. The CDR3, as DNA: TGTGCCACCTCCCTGCGACAGGGGGGCATAGAGACCCAGTACTTC. The rearrangement joins TRBV15 to TRBJ2-5; 9 nucleotides match TRBD1. Germline loops: CDR1 LNHNV, CDR2 YYDKDF (reference sequence). Trimming cost V 8 bases and J 4 bases; bases outside gene matches: 11. The CDR3 loop spans 15 amino acids. Full variable domain (outside the CDR3, taken from reference TRBV15 and TRBJ2-5): DAMVIQNPRYQVTQFGKPVTLSCSQTLNHNVMYWYQQKSSQAPKLLFHYYDKDFNNEADTPDNFQSRRPNTSFCFLDIRSPGLGDTAMYLCATSLRQGGIETQYFGPGTRLLVL.

Written as DNA, the CDR3 is TGTGCCAGCAGCTTAGATCGTACGGGCGGGGAGCTGTTTTTT. Protein sequence: CASSLDRTGGELFF. This chain connects TRBV7-8 to TRBJ2-2; no clear D. Germline V gene lookup returns CDR1 SGHVS and CDR2 FQNEAQ. Trimming stripped 1 base from V and 7 bases from J, with 10 bases between. The CDR3 length is 14 residues.

This clonotype was observed many times. The chain links TRBV6-4 to TRBJ1-6, with D maybe TRBD1 (5 bases). This CDR3 spans 18 amino acids. Per the germline V gene, CDR1 is MRHNA and CDR2 is SNTAGT. The V and J ends lost 0 bases and 1 base respectively, with 13 bases between them. The CDR3 reads CASSDSIPKGSYNSPLHF. The DNA for the CDR3 is TGTGCCAGCAGTGACTCGATACCCAAGGGGTCCTATAATTCACCCCTCCACTTT.